This TCR beta chain was profiled in a study of blood T cell repertoires in COVID-19. Study at large: PBMCs, B-cell-depleted T cells, or T cells were the source of the cDNA or gDNA that made up the material.

The data were produced by immunoSEQ multiplex PCR, yet TCRdb's version contains in-frame clones alone and is incomplete. The sample has approximately 33,000 clones; around 82% are singletons. Germline V CDR1 and CDR2: SGHVS, FQNEAQ. Trimming cost V 2 bases and J 0 bases, with 17 bases left between them. The CDR3 contains 17 residues. The table lists this clone with many counts. The sequence came from a man in his 70s with acute or convalescent COVID-19. The chain is built from TRBV7-8 and TRBJ2-7; D is ambiguous. Sequenced sample: peripheral blood. The CDR3 region has the DNA TGTGCCAGCAGCTTAATTTATGGCGCCCACAGCTCCTACGAGCAGTACTTC. Translation: CASSLIYGAHSSYEQYF.